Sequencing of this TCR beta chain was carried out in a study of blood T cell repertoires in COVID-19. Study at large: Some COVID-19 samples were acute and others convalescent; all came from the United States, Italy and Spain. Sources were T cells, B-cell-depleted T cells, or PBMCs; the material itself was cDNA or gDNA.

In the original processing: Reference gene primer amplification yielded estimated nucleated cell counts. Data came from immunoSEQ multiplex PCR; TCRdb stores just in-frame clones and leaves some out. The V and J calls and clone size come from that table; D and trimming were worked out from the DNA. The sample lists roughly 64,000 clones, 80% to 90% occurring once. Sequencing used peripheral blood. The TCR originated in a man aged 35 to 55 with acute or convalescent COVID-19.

The CDR3 nucleotides are TGTGCCAGCAGTTACATGACAGGGAGGTCCGATACGCAGTATTTT. Amino acids: CASSYMTGRSDTQYF. The chain recombines TRBV6-5 with TRBJ2-3; the D gene is possibly TRBD1 (7 bases). This CDR3 contains 15 residues. Germline loops: CDR1 MNHEY, CDR2 SVGAGI. Trimming stripped 2 bases from V and 6 bases from J, with 15 bases between.